Listed below are T cell receptor beta chains from one sample, sequenced in a study of T cells in Graves' hyperthyroidism and ophthalmopathy. TCRdb re-derived calls from the multiplex PCR reads in MiXCR, one entry per CDR3 protein. In the table there are a few hundred thousand distinct CDR3 sequences, around 25% of which are singletons. Sequenced material: blood. The origin of the receptors is a man over 45 with Graves' hyperthyroidism. CDR3s include the opening cysteine and the closing phenylalanine or tryptophan. Each record gives: clone size, J gene, V gene, D gene, CDR3 DNA, CDR3 protein. The D gene is left open where the match is weak. For some rows the clone size is stated as once, few or many, or as a class when expanded; others skip it.

few | TRBJ2-2 | TRBV7-9 | TRBD2 | TGTGCCAGCAGCTATAGCGGGAGGGCGAACACCGGGGAGCTGTTTTTT | CASSYSGRANTGELFF
few | TRBJ2-1 | TRBV6-1 | NA | TGTGCCAGCAGTTTAAGGGGATCGCGCACGGGGGTTGGGAATGAGCAGTTCTTC | CASSLRGSRTGVGNEQFF
NA | TRBJ2-5 | TRBV3-1 | TRBD2 | TGTGCCAGCAGCCAAGACCGGGGACTAGATGAGACCCAGTACTTC | CASSQDRGLDETQYF
NA | TRBJ2-1 | TRBV6-1 | TRBD2 | TGTGCCAGCAGTCGAAGCGGGGGCGGGAACCCCTACAATGAGCAGTTCTTC | CASSRSGGGNPYNEQFF
few | TRBJ1-1 | TRBV7-2 | TRBD1 | TGTGCCAGTAGACCGGGACAGGGGAACACTGAAGCTTTCTTT | CASRPGQGNTEAFF
many | TRBJ2-5 | TRBV20-1 | TRBD2 | TGCAGTGCTAGAGAGGGGACTAGCGCAGAGACCCAGTACTTC | CSAREGTSAETQYF
NA | TRBJ2-7 | TRBV13 | TRBD1 | TGTGCAAGCCAACGACAGGGCTCCTACGAGCAGTACTTC | CASQRQGSYEQYF
few | TRBJ2-7 | TRBV28 | NA | TGTGCCAGCAGTTCCCAACCGGTCGAGCAGTACTTC | CASSSQPVEQYF
NA | TRBJ2-7 | TRBV6-4 | NA | TGTGCCAGCTGTCCGAGGGAGGACGAGCAGTACTTC | CASCPREDEQYF
few | TRBJ2-5 | TRBV3-1 | NA | TGTGCCAGCAGCATAACAGTTGAGACCCAGTACTTC | CASSITVETQYF
NA | TRBJ2-7 | TRBV10-2 | NA | TGCGCCAGCACTGGAGGACTCCCCTACGAGCAGTACTTC | CASTGGLPYEQYF
few | TRBJ2-2 | TRBV5-1 | NA | TGCGCCAGCAGCTTGGGAAGTCCCGTCCTCAAAAACACCGGGGAGCTGTTTTTT | CASSLGSPVLKNTGELFF
NA | TRBJ1-2 | TRBV6-1 | NA | TGTGCCAGCAGGAGCTATCAACAGGGAAGTGGCTACACCTTC | CASRSYQQGSGYTF
NA | TRBJ2-5 | TRBV6-5 | NA | TGTGCCAGCAGTTACTCCCCCTCAGGGTTCCAAGAGACCCAGTACTTC | CASSYSPSGFQETQYF
NA | TRBJ1-5 | TRBV4-1 | NA | TGCGCCAGCAGCCAAGATAGATCCCTAAGGGAGCCCCAGCATTTT | CASSQDRSLREPQHF
NA | TRBJ2-1 | TRBV20-1 | NA | TGCAGTGTGGAGGGGGGGGGGAGTAATGAGCAGTTCTTC | CSVEGGGSNEQFF
many | TRBJ2-3 | TRBV11-3 | NA | TGTGCCACGGGGGACAACACAGATACGCAGTATTTT | CATGDNTDTQYF
few | TRBJ2-7 | TRBV12-3/TRBV12-4 | TRBD2 | TGTGCCAGCAGTTTAAGCGGGGGACCGGACGAGCAGTACTTC | CASSLSGGPDEQYF
NA | TRBJ2-7 | TRBV28 | NA | TGTGCCAGCAGTCATTTGGACAGCTCCTACGAGCAGTACTTC | CASSHLDSSYEQYF
NA | TRBJ2-1 | TRBV20-1 | NA | TGCAGTGCCGGCGGAGGACTTTACAATGAGCAGTTCTTC | CSAGGGLYNEQFF
NA | TRBJ2-3 | TRBV20-1 | NA | TGCAGTGCTAGAGATTTAGTTGGTGATACGCAGTATTTT | CSARDLVGDTQYF
once | TRBJ1-2 | TRBV5-1 | TRBD1 | TGCGCCAGCAGCTTGAGCTTGGAACAGGGGGCGCGTTATGGCTACACCTTC | CASSLSLEQGARYGYTF
NA | TRBJ2-3 | TRBV6-1 | TRBD1 | TGTGCCAGCAGACCGGGACAGGGGGCAGATTCGCAGTATTTT | CASRPGQGADSQYF
NA | TRBJ1-2 | TRBV11-2 | TRBD1 | TGTGCCAGCAGCTTAGTCCGGGACAGTAACTATGGCTACACCTTC | CASSLVRDSNYGYTF
NA | TRBJ2-1 | TRBV20-1 | TRBD2 | TGCAGTGCTAGAGGCGGTAGCGGGAGCGATGAGCAGTTCTTC | CSARGGSGSDEQFF
many | TRBJ1-2 | TRBV11-1 | TRBD1 | TGTGCCAGCAGCACCGGACAGGGGAGTGGCTATGGCTACACCTTC | CASSTGQGSGYGYTF
NA | TRBJ2-1 | TRBV9 | NA | TGTGCCAGCAGCGCGGAAACGGCCAATGAGCAGTTCTTC | CASSAETANEQFF
few | TRBJ2-1 | TRBV15 | NA | TGTGCCACCAGCGGGGTGGGAAATGAGCAGTTCTTC | CATSGVGNEQFF
many | TRBJ2-5 | TRBV6-1 | TRBD2 | TGTGCCAGCAGGCCGATAGCGGGAGGGCCTTTCGAGACCCAGTACTTC | CASRPIAGGPFETQYF
NA | TRBJ2-6 | TRBV5-1 | NA | TGCGCCAGCAGCTTACCAGACTACTCTGGGGCCAACGTCCTGACTTTC | CASSLPDYSGANVLTF
few | TRBJ2-5 | TRBV29-1 | TRBD2 | TGCAGCGCCATTACAAGACTAGCGGGGCTGGAGACCCAGTACTTC | CSAITRLAGLETQYF
few | TRBJ2-5 | TRBV12-3/TRBV12-4 | NA | TGTGCCAGCAGTTTTCTGGTCGGGGAGACCCAGTACTTC | CASSFLVGETQYF
NA | TRBJ2-3 | TRBV5-8 | TRBD1 | TGTGCCAGCAGCAGGGACAGGGAAGATACGCAGTATTTT | CASSRDREDTQYF
few | TRBJ2-2 | TRBV5-1 | NA | TGCGCCAGCAGCTTGGAAAGACCCGTCGACACCGGGGAGCTGTTTTTT | CASSLERPVDTGELFF
few | TRBJ1-5 | TRBV20-1 | NA | TGCAGTGCTAGTGGGGAGCTCCTTCAACCCCAGCATTTT | CSASGELLQPQHF
few | TRBJ2-7 | TRBV12-3/TRBV12-4 | TRBD1 | TGTGCCAGCAGGCCCACAGGGGTTCCCTCCTACGAGCAGTACTTC | CASRPTGVPSYEQYF
NA | TRBJ2-7 | TRBV6-6 | TRBD2 | TGTGCCAGCAGTTACCGTCCCGGGACTATCTACGAGCAGTACTTC | CASSYRPGTIYEQYF
NA | TRBJ1-2 | TRBV15 | NA | TGTGCCACCAGCAGAGGGGGGAGCTATGGCTACACCTTC | CATSRGGSYGYTF
NA | TRBJ2-2 | TRBV20-1 | TRBD2 | TGCAGTGCTAGGCGGGAGGGAGACACCGGGGAGCTGTTTTTT | CSARREGDTGELFF
NA | TRBJ1-1 | TRBV30 | TRBD1 | TGTGCCTGGAGTAAAGGACAGGGGAGAACTGAAGCTTTCTTT | CAWSKGQGRTEAFF
once | TRBJ1-5 | TRBV6-1 | TRBD1 | TGTGCCAGCAGTGCGTCCGGGACAGGGTTTCATCAGCCCCAGCATTTT | CASSASGTGFHQPQHF
NA | TRBJ1-1 | TRBV6-1 | NA | TGTGCGGTGTGGGGGGGGCAGAACACTGAAGCTTTCTTT | CAVWGGQNTEAFF
few | TRBJ2-2 | TRBV6-1 | NA | TGTGCCAGCAGTTTTTGGCTTCTTAACGGAGGCGGGGAGCTGTTTTTT | CASSFWLLNGGGELFF
NA | TRBJ1-1 | TRBV12-3/TRBV12-4 | NA | TGTGCCAGCAAAAGAGAAACTGAAGCTTTCTTT | CASKRETEAFF
many | TRBJ2-7 | TRBV2 | TRBD2 | TGTGCCAGCAGTTCCCACGGACTAGCGGGACCCTACGAGCAGTACTTC | CASSSHGLAGPYEQYF
few | TRBJ2-3 | TRBV2 | NA | TGTGCCAGCAGCCCAGAGGAGTACACAGATACGCAGTATTTT | CASSPEEYTDTQYF
once | TRBJ2-1 | TRBV7-2 | TRBD2 | TGTGCCAGCAGCTTCGAACTAGCGGAATACAATGAGCAGTTCTTC | CASSFELAEYNEQFF
many | TRBJ2-5 | TRBV6-1 | NA | TGTGCCAGCAGTGAAGCGCAGCGTGGGACCCAGTACTTC | CASSEAQRGTQYF